In its sample, the clone carrying this T cell receptor (beta chain) was seen a few times. Its matching antigen is unknown. The sample comes from a study of T-cell memory formation after mild COVID-19. Overall study context: TCR clusters were mostly donor specific. Study-level results: CD4/CD8 balance characterized clones contracting day 15 to 85, and CD4+ skew characterized later expanders. Pre-infection memory harbored some responding clones, suggesting cross-reactive memory joined.

cDNA libraries for TCR alpha and TCR beta, carrying sample barcodes and UMIs, came from 5'RACE with constant-segment primers. TCRdb re-called the 5' RACE reads through MiXCR, storing one row per CDR3 protein. The repertoire has around 340,000 distinct CDR3 sequences, about 15% of them found once; the top ten carry less than 25%. The length of the CDR3 is 13 residues. Germline V gives CDR1 SGHRS, CDR2 YFSETQ. The V end was cut by 4 bases, the J end by 2 bases, with 7 bases between. The sequencing sample was made of PBMCs or a T cell subset sorted from them (not recorded which). This receptor was taken from a man younger than 35 who had mild COVID-19 (a few samples of this study predate the infection). Cell type and time point are not known. The rearrangement links TRBV5-1 to TRBJ1-3; no definite D call. The CDR3 here is CASSIVPGNTIYF. CDR3 in DNA: TGCGCCAGCAGCATTGTCCCTGGAAACACCATATATTTT.